These 31 T cell receptor beta chains came from one sample sequenced in a study of blood T cell repertoires in COVID-19. Sequencing used immunoSEQ multiplex PCR; TCRdb keeps in-frame clones, though not all of them. The data show some 250,000 clones, around nine tenths seen once. Sequencing was performed on PBMCs or T cells enriched from blood (not recorded which). The receptor set was obtained from a woman in her twenties or thirties with acute COVID-19.

This clone was seen a single time. The chain couples TRBV7-7 to TRBJ1-4, with D unresolved. V was trimmed by 10 bases and J by 4 bases, leaving 10 bases between them. This CDR3 region has 12 residues. Germline loops: CDR1 SSHAT, CDR2 FNYEAQ (reference sequence). For the CDR3, the DNA is TGTGCCACCGGAGCGGTTAATGAAAAACTGTTTTTT. This encodes CATGAVNEKLFF.

This clone has a single count. The V gene is TRBV5-1, the J gene TRBJ1-3, with TRBD1 as a possible D gene (6 bases). Germline CDR1 reads SGHRS; CDR2 reads YFSETQ. Between the trimmed V and J ends, which lost 4 bases and 2 bases, there was a span of 16 bases. This CDR3 has 16 residues. CDR3 loop: CASSQGHRDPGNTIYF. The CDR3 DNA follows: TGCGCCAGCAGCCAGGGCCACAGGGATCCTGGAAACACCATATATTTT. The full variable domain, completed using reference TRBV5-1 and TRBJ1-3, is KAGVTQTPRYLIKTRGQQVTLSCSPISGHRSVSWYQQTPGQGLQFLFEYFSETQRNKGNFPGRFSGRQFSNSRSEMNVSTLELGDSALYLCASSQGHRDPGNTIYFGEGSWLTVV.

This chain links TRBV9 with TRBJ1-2, with D maybe TRBD1 (6 bases). The CDR3 is 16 residues long. V lost 4 bases to trimming and J lost 4 bases, with 20 bases between them. Germline CDR1 SGDLS, CDR2 YYNGEE. CDR3 in DNA: TGTGCCAGCAGCCCCGAGAACGGACAGTCCTTCTATGGCTACACCTTC. Translation: CASSPENGQSFYGYTF.

This clone was observed a few times. Germline and junction disagree at one end, which may indicate a read error. V gene TRBV30 combines with J gene TRBJ1-2, with a tentative D call TRBD1 (5 bases). Germline V gene lookup returns CDR1 GTSNPN and CDR2 SVGIG (reference sequence). This CDR3 spans 11 amino acids. CDR3 loop: CAWRGGYLSIF. The CDR3 DNA is TGTGCCTGGAGGGGGGGATATTTGTCGATCTTC.

This clone is a singleton in its sample. The chain employs TRBV27 and TRBJ1-1; 7 bases agree with TRBD1. Germline CDR1 reads MNHEY; CDR2 reads SMNVEV (reference sequence). The CDR3 consists of 15 residues. The J segment lost 0 bases and the V segment lost 0 bases, leaving 1 base of the junction unmatched. CDR3 in DNA: TGTGCCAGCAGTTTATCAGGGACAGTGAACACTGAAGCTTTCTTT. This sequence encodes CASSLSGTVNTEAFF.

The genes are TRBV3-1 (or the pseudogene TRBV3-2) and TRBJ1-1, with D perhaps matching TRBD1 (5 bases). Germline CDR1 reads LGHDT; CDR2 reads YNNKEL (reference sequence). With 8 bases removed from V and 7 bases from J, the gap between germline ends came to 11 bases. CDR3 length: 11 amino acids. Here the CDR3 DNA reads TGTGCCAGCCAGGAAAGGGGTGAAGCTTTCTTT. Translating gives CASQERGEAFF.

V is TRBV11-2 and J is TRBJ2-7, with no clear D. Between the trimmed V and J ends, which lost 0 bases and 0 bases, there was a span of 6 bases. Germline V gene data show CDR1 as SGHAT and CDR2 as FQNNGV. The CDR3 is 14 amino acids. The CDR3 DNA sequence: TGTGCCAGCAGCTTAGATTGGGCCTCCTACGAGCAGTACTTC. Protein sequence: CASSLDWASYEQYF.

The J gene is TRBJ1-1, the V gene TRBV3-1 (or the pseudogene TRBV3-2), with unresolved D. The CDR3 is 15 residues long. CDR1 is LGHDT, CDR2 YNNKEL, per germline (reference sequence). V lost 0 bases to trimming and J lost 3 bases, with 11 bases between them. The CDR3 sequence: CASSQEAGGDTEAFF. The CDR3, as DNA: TGTGCCAGCAGCCAAGAGGCAGGAGGAGACACTGAAGCTTTCTTT.

This rearrangement joins TRBV19 to TRBJ2-1, with 13 bases identical to TRBD2. V was pared by 10 bases and J by 4 bases, with 4 bases of the junction left unmatched. Germline loops: CDR1 LNHDA, CDR2 SQIVND (reference sequence). The CDR3 is made up of 14 amino acids. The CDR3 protein is CATGLAGVYNEQFF. CDR3 in DNA: TGTGCCACCGGACTAGCGGGGGTTTACAATGAGCAGTTCTTC.

The chain carries TRBV18 and TRBJ1-1, with 7 bases lining up with TRBD1. The CDR3 runs 15 residues. Germline V gene lookup returns CDR1 KGHSH and CDR2 LQKENI. V was clipped by 6 bases and J by 1 base; unmatched bases: 8. DNA of the CDR3: TGTGCCAGCTCTCCGGGGACAGATGAGAACACTGAAGCTTTCTTT. This sequence encodes CASSPGTDENTEAFF.

The chain employs TRBV28 and TRBJ1-2; 7 nucleotides line up with TRBD1. The CDR3 is 14 amino acids. V trimming: 2 bases; J trimming: 4 bases; junction bases outside the gene matches: 4. In germline, CDR1 is MDHEN, CDR2 SYDVKM. Here the CDR3 reads CASSLQGVFYGYTF. The CDR3 DNA follows: TGTGCCAGCAGTTTACAGGGGGTCTTCTATGGCTACACCTTC.

The chain's CDR3 is CASSLPGQVYNEQFF. The CDR3 region has the DNA TGTGCCAGCAGCTTGCCGGGACAGGTCTACAATGAGCAGTTCTTC. The gene calls are TRBV5-8 and TRBJ2-1; 8 bases fit TRBD1. CDR1 is SGHTS and CDR2 is YDEGEE in the germline V gene. The CDR3 is 15 amino acids. V was clipped by 1 base and J by 3 bases; unmatched bases: 3.

The chain employs TRBV19 and TRBJ2-7; tentative D call: TRBD1 (6 bases). This CDR3 spans 13 amino acids. CDR1 LNHDA and CDR2 SQIVND come from the germline V gene (reference sequence). The V gene lost 4 bases and the J gene lost 3 bases, with 10 bases spanning the gap. The CDR3 is CASSNGQYYEQYF. CDR3 bases: TGTGCCAGTAGTAACGGACAGTACTACGAGCAGTACTTC.

This chain connects TRBV10-2 to TRBJ1-1; 7 nucleotides line up with TRBD1. This CDR3 comprises 14 residues. Unmatched junction bases numbered 8, after V lost 2 bases and J lost 8 bases. In germline, CDR1 is WSHSY, CDR2 SAAADI. CDR3 in amino acids: CASSEPGDSREAFF. The DNA for the CDR3 is TGCGCCAGCAGTGAGCCAGGGGACAGCAGAGAAGCTTTCTTT.

The chain recombines TRBV7-8 with TRBJ2-7; possible D gene TRBD2, 6 bases. CDR1 SGHVS and CDR2 FQNEAQ come from the germline V gene. With 2 bases removed from V and 4 bases from J, the gap between germline ends came to 15 bases. This CDR3 comprises 15 residues. CDR3 coding DNA: TGTGCCAGCAGCTTACCGCCGGGGGTAGCGTACGAGCAGTACTTC. This codes for CASSLPPGVAYEQYF.

The chain recombines TRBV7-9 with TRBJ2-1, with TRBD2 matching over 13 bases. Germline-derived CDR1 and CDR2 are SEHNR and FQNEAQ (reference sequence). Trimming cost V 2 bases and J 7 bases; bases outside gene matches: 11. The CDR3 has 18 residues. The CDR3 sequence is CASSLWFGTSGEGNEQFF. In DNA, the CDR3 is TGTGCCAGCAGCTTATGGTTCGGGACTAGCGGGGAAGGGAATGAGCAGTTCTTC. Looking up the rest from reference TRBV7-9 and TRBJ2-1 gives the full variable domain: DTGVSQNPRHKITKRGQNVTFRCDPISEHNRLYWYRQTLGQGPEFLTYFQNEAQLEKSRLLSDRFSAERPKGSFSTLEIQRTEQGDSAMYLCASSLWFGTSGEGNEQFFGPGTRLTVL.

This clone was counted a few times. This sequence joins TRBV7-2 and TRBJ2-1; possible D gene TRBD2, 6 bases. V lost 5 bases and J 7 bases, leaving 21 bases between the germline ends. Germline V gene sequence: CDR1 SGHTA, CDR2 FQGNSA. The CDR3 spans 16 residues. CDR3 DNA sequence: TGTGCCAGCAGCCCCAATCTTGGCGGGATTGGGAATGAGCAGTTCTTC. It is translated as CASSPNLGGIGNEQFF.

The chain employs TRBV10-2 and TRBJ1-2, with D perhaps matching TRBD1 (6 bases). The germline gives CDR1 WSHSY, CDR2 SAAADI. The CDR3 runs to 14 residues. V lost 0 bases and J lost 8, with 13 bases in between. As DNA, the CDR3 is TGCGCCAGCAGTGAGTCTGGGGGCCGGAGGGGCTACACCTTC. It translates to CASSESGGRRGYTF.

The rearrangement links TRBV7-9 to TRBJ1-2; TRBD1 is a possible D gene (6 bases). The CDR3 runs 13 residues. Trimming removed 3 bases at V and 7 bases at J, with 12 bases between. CDR1 is SEHNR and CDR2 is FQNEAQ in the germline V gene (reference sequence). CDR3 DNA sequence: TGTGCCAGCAGCTTTCAGGGGATGAGTGGCTACACCTTC. This translates into CASSFQGMSGYTF.

This clone was recorded a few times. V is TRBV10-1 and J is TRBJ2-7; a weak D match, TRBD1 (6 bases). Trimming shortened V by 6 bases and J by 5 bases, and 14 bases separated the two germline ends. The germline V gene encodes CDR1 WNHNN and CDR2 SYGVQD (reference sequence). The CDR3 sequence is 13 residues long. The CDR3 region is CASSPYTGNEQYF. DNA for the CDR3: TGCGCCAGCAGCCCCTATACAGGGAACGAGCAGTACTTC.

This rearrangement joins TRBV7-9 to TRBJ2-1, with 9 bases that match TRBD2. This CDR3 is 13 amino acids long. The V gene end was trimmed by 3 bases and the J gene end by 9 bases; junction bases not matched to a gene: 3. Germline CDR1 reads SEHNR; CDR2 reads FQNEAQ (reference sequence). The CDR3 spells CASSFGTSTEQFF. The CDR3 DNA reads TGTGCCAGCAGCTTCGGGACTAGCACTGAGCAGTTCTTC. Looking up the rest from reference TRBV7-9 and TRBJ2-1 gives the full variable domain: DTGVSQNPRHKITKRGQNVTFRCDPISEHNRLYWYRQTLGQGPEFLTYFQNEAQLEKSRLLSDRFSAERPKGSFSTLEIQRTEQGDSAMYLCASSFGTSTEQFFGPGTRLTVL.

The V gene is TRBV15, the J gene TRBJ2-5; weak D call: TRBD2 (5 bases). Trimming removed 5 bases from V and 6 bases from J, with 19 bases in between. There are 15 residues in the CDR3. Germline CDR1 and CDR2: LNHNV and YYDKDF (reference sequence). The CDR3 DNA sequence: TGTGCCACCAGCGGGGAAACGGGGTCGATCCAGACCCAGTACTTC. Amino acid sequence: CATSGETGSIQTQYF.

The CDR3 region has the DNA TGTGCCAGCAGCTTGACAGTGAACACTGAAGCTTTCTTT. Amino acids: CASSLTVNTEAFF. The gene calls are TRBV21-1 and TRBJ1-1; the D segment call TRBD1 is taken from the table without a DNA check. TRBV21-1 is assigned pseudogene status. This CDR3 is built from 13 residues.

The chain combines TRBV5-5 with TRBJ2-3; D ambiguous. Trimming removed 4 bases at V and 2 bases at J, with 14 bases between. CDR1 is SGHKS and CDR2 is YYEKEE in the germline V gene (reference sequence). The CDR3 extends over 15 amino acids. CDR3 DNA sequence: TGTGCCAGCAGCCAAAGCCGAGGTCCCACAGATACGCAGTATTTT. The encoded protein is CASSQSRGPTDTQYF.

The chain has TRBV5-6 and TRBJ1-5; 7 bases map to TRBD1. The germline gives CDR1 SGHDT, CDR2 YYEEEE. The junction had 5 bases not matched to a gene; V was cut back by 2 bases and J by 6 bases. The CDR3 sequence is 14 residues long. The CDR3 DNA is TGTGCCAGCAGCTTCAGACAGGGACCTCAGCCCCAGCATTTT. This codes for CASSFRQGPQPQHF.

The chain has TRBV28 and TRBJ2-1; D call uncertain. Deletions cut 1 base from V and 5 bases from J, with 9 bases between. CDR1 and CDR2 (germline): MDHEN, SYDVKM. The CDR3 extends over 14 amino acids. The CDR3 reads CASSLSVQNNEQFF. CDR3 coding DNA: TGTGCCAGCAGTTTATCGGTACAGAACAATGAGCAGTTCTTC.

In DNA, the CDR3 is TGTGCCAGCAGCCAAGACCTAGCGTACGAGCAGTACTTC. It yields the protein CASSQDLAYEQYF. V and J are TRBV3-1 (or the pseudogene TRBV3-2) and TRBJ2-7; TRBD2 is a possible D gene (6 bases). CDR3 length: 13 residues. CDR1 is LGHDT, CDR2 YNNKEL, per germline (reference sequence). V lost 0 bases to trimming and J lost 4 bases, with 7 bases between them.

The chain uses TRBV10-3 and TRBJ2-7; 8 nucleotides align to TRBD1. This CDR3 has 14 amino acids. V was pared by 4 bases and J by 4 bases, with 6 bases of the junction left unmatched. Germline V lookup: CDR1 ENHRY, CDR2 SYGVKD. CDR3 sequence: CAISGAGGLYEQYF. DNA of the CDR3: TGTGCCATCAGTGGGGCAGGGGGCCTATACGAGCAGTACTTC.

V gene TRBV4-1 combines with J gene TRBJ2-4; TRBD1 might be the D (6 bases). V lost 0 bases, J lost 3 bases, and 12 bases lay in between. This CDR3 region has 16 residues. Germline V gene lookup returns CDR1 MGHRA and CDR2 YSYEKL. In nucleotides, the CDR3 is TGCGCCAGCAGCCAAGATGGGGAAGGGGGCAAAAACATTCAGTACTTC. Translated, it gives CASSQDGEGGKNIQYF.

The V gene is TRBV19, the J gene TRBJ1-1, with TRBD1 matching 7 bases. CDR1 and CDR2 from the germline V gene are LNHDA and SQIVND (reference sequence). After removal of 9 bases from V and 1 base from J, the junction contained 5 bases not matched to a gene. The CDR3 length is 13 residues. Here the CDR3 reads CASRNRGNTEAFF. CDR3 DNA sequence: TGTGCCAGCAGAAACAGGGGGAACACTGAAGCTTTCTTT.

The V and J genes are TRBV3-1 (or the pseudogene TRBV3-2) and TRBJ1-6; 8 nucleotides align to TRBD1. Germline V lookup: CDR1 LGHDT, CDR2 YNNKEL (reference sequence). V lost 1 base and J lost 6; bases outside the gene matches: 2. CDR3 length: 15 amino acids. The CDR3 region is CASSQGTGCNSPLHF. In nucleotides, the CDR3 is TGTGCCAGCAGCCAAGGGACAGGGTGTAATTCACCCCTCCACTTT.